One sample yielded the 6 T cell receptor beta chains listed below, sequenced in a study of control samples from healthy donors and cancer patients. The repertoire was sequenced with immunoSEQ multiplex PCR; TCRdb's copy has only in-frame clones and lacks some. Found here are 50,000 or so clones, roughly 88% of them singletons; the top ten hold more than 3.5%. The sample taken for sequencing was blood. The origin of the receptors is a man in his fifties in good health.

This chain's CDR3 is CASSLARFETQYF. CDR3 bases: TGTGCCAGCAGCTTAGCTCGATTCGAGACCCAGTACTTC. The rearrangement joins TRBV11-1 to TRBJ2-5, with D unclear. Germline assignment: CDR1 SGHAT and CDR2 FQDESV (reference sequence). Trimming stripped 0 bases from V and 5 bases from J, with 7 bases between. This CDR3 comprises 13 residues.

The chain couples TRBV7-2 to TRBJ2-1, with TRBD2 matching over 8 bases. The germline V gene encodes CDR1 SGHTA and CDR2 FQGNSA. The CDR3 spans 14 residues. The trim removed 4 bases at V and 8 bases at J, leaving 7 bases unmatched. The CDR3 DNA reads as TGTGCCAGCAGCTCCAACGGGAGGGGACATGAGCAGTTCTTC. As protein: CASSSNGRGHEQFF.

This clone has just a few counts. The J gene is TRBJ2-1, the V gene TRBV3-1 (or the pseudogene TRBV3-2); 12 bases align to TRBD2. The CDR3 has 17 residues. Trimming took 4 bases from V and 5 from J; bases not matched to a gene: 9. Germline-derived CDR1 and CDR2 are LGHDT and YNNKEL (reference sequence). CDR3 DNA sequence: TGTGCCAGCAGCCGGACACTAGCGGGAGGCTTCCACAATGAGCAGTTCTTC. It encodes CASSRTLAGGFHNEQFF.

The chain employs TRBV7-3 and TRBJ2-2, with D tentatively TRBD1 (5 bases). Germline V gives CDR1 SGHTA, CDR2 FQGTGA. The CDR3 has 15 amino acids. V lost 3 bases and J 6 bases, leaving 14 bases between the germline ends. CDR3 region: CASSFRAGKAGELFF. CDR3 nucleotides: TGTGCCAGCAGCTTCCGGGCAGGGAAGGCCGGGGAGCTGTTTTTT.

This chain connects TRBV2 to TRBJ2-7; D gene ambiguous. CDR1 is SNHLY, CDR2 FYNNEI, per germline. This CDR3 has 10 amino acids. The V end was cut by 7 bases, the J end by 6 bases, with 7 bases between. The DNA of the CDR3 is TGTGCCAGCATCAAGGGCGAGCAGTACTTC. It specifies CASIKGEQYF.

V and J are TRBV18 and TRBJ1-5; D unresolved. The CDR3 covers 15 residues. Per germline, CDR1 KGHSH and CDR2 LQKENI. V lost 3 bases and J lost 0, with 9 bases in between. CDR3 sequence: CASSPSGYSNQPQHF. The CDR3 region has the DNA TGTGCCAGCTCACCGAGCGGGTATAGCAATCAGCCCCAGCATTTT.